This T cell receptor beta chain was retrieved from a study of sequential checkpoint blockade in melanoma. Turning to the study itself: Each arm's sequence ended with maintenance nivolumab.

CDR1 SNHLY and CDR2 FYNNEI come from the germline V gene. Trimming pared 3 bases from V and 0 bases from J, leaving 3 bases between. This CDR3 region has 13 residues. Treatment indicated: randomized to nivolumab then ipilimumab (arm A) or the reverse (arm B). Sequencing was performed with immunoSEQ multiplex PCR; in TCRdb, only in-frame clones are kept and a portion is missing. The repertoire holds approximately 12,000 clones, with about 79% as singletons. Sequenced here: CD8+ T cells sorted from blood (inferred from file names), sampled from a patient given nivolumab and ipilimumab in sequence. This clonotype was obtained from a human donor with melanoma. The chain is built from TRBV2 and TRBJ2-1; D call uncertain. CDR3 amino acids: CASSDSSYNEQFF. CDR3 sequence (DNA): TGTGCCAGCAGTGACAGCTCCTACAATGAGCAGTTCTTC. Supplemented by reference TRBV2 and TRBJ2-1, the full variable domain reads EPEVTQTPSHQVTQMGQEVILRCVPISNHLYFYWYRQILGQKVEFLVSFYNNEISEKSEIFDDQFSVERPDGSNFTLKIRSTKLEDSAMYFCASSDSSYNEQFFGPGTRLTVL.